Listed below are T cell receptor beta chains from one sample, sequenced in a study of Ad26.COV2.S vaccination and SARS-CoV-2 variants. Method: immunoSEQ multiplex PCR; TCRdb's copy keeps in-frame clones and lacks some. This table has hundreds of thousands of clones, around 90% appearing once. The sequencing here drew on peripheral blood, taken in a trial of Ad26.COV2.S vaccine versus placebo. The receptors were sampled from a person aged 18 to 59 who received the Ad26.COV2.S COVID-19 vaccine or a placebo. Both conserved end residues are part of each CDR3. Fields, in order: J gene, D gene, clone size, V gene, CDR3 protein, CDR3 DNA. A D gene is named only where the DNA matches it firmly. Clone size appears in some rows only: once, few, many, or a class for an expanded clone.

j_gene: TRBJ2-5
d_gene: NA
abundance: NA
v_gene: TRBV9
CDR3aa: CASSPKQRQETQYF
CDR3nt: TGTGCCAGCAGCCCTAAACAACGCCAAGAGACCCAGTACTTC

j_gene: TRBJ1-1
d_gene: NA
abundance: NA
v_gene: TRBV27
CDR3aa: CASSGTLNTEAFF
CDR3nt: TGTGCCAGCAGTGGGACACTGAACACTGAAGCTTTCTTT

j_gene: TRBJ2-6
d_gene: NA
abundance: NA
v_gene: TRBV19
CDR3aa: CASSITGSGANVLTF
CDR3nt: TGTGCCAGTAGTATCACAGGCTCTGGGGCCAACGTCCTGACTTTC

j_gene: TRBJ1-4
d_gene: TRBD1
abundance: NA
v_gene: TRBV9
CDR3aa: CASSTQTGQDEKLFF
CDR3nt: TGTGCCAGCAGCACCCAGACAGGGCAGGATGAAAAACTGTTTTTT

j_gene: TRBJ2-1
d_gene: NA
abundance: NA
v_gene: TRBV12-3/TRBV12-4
CDR3aa: CASSRGAGHEQFF
CDR3nt: TGTGCCAGCAGTCGTGGGGCCGGCCATGAGCAGTTCTTC

j_gene: TRBJ2-4
d_gene: NA
abundance: NA
v_gene: TRBV7-9
CDR3aa: CASSLAEGRNIQYF
CDR3nt: TGTGCCAGCAGCTTGGCCGAGGGCCGAAACATTCAGTACTTC

j_gene: TRBJ2-7
d_gene: NA
abundance: NA
v_gene: TRBV7-9
CDR3aa: CASSLPGNTYEQYF
CDR3nt: TGTGCCAGCAGCTTACCCGGGAATACCTACGAGCAGTACTTC

j_gene: TRBJ1-4
d_gene: NA
abundance: NA
v_gene: TRBV9
CDR3aa: CASSVDTGNEKLFF
CDR3nt: TGTGCCAGCAGCGTAGATACGGGTAATGAAAAACTGTTTTTT

j_gene: TRBJ2-1
d_gene: TRBD2
abundance: NA
v_gene: TRBV6-6
CDR3aa: CASRPSVAGDNEQFF
CDR3nt: TGTGCCAGCAGGCCCAGCGTTGCGGGGGACAATGAGCAGTTCTTC

j_gene: TRBJ2-7
d_gene: NA
abundance: NA
v_gene: TRBV9
CDR3aa: CASSVDGYEQYF
CDR3nt: TGTGCCAGCAGCGTAGACGGCTACGAGCAGTACTTC

j_gene: TRBJ2-3
d_gene: NA
abundance: NA
v_gene: TRBV5-1
CDR3aa: CASTTSSTDTQYF
CDR3nt: TGCGCCAGTACTACTTCTAGCACAGATACGCAGTATTTT

j_gene: TRBJ2-2
d_gene: NA
abundance: NA
v_gene: TRBV7-9
CDR3aa: CASSYGGRPTIGELFF
CDR3nt: TGTGCCAGCAGTTACGGGGGGCGACCTACCATCGGGGAGCTGTTTTTT

j_gene: TRBJ2-2
d_gene: TRBD2
abundance: NA
v_gene: TRBV4-1
CDR3aa: CASSQEGLAGMNTGELFF
CDR3nt: TGCGCCAGCAGCCAAGAGGGACTAGCGGGGATGAACACCGGGGAGCTGTTTTTT

j_gene: TRBJ1-2
d_gene: TRBD1
abundance: NA
v_gene: TRBV13
CDR3aa: CASSPRTGRNDGYTF
CDR3nt: TGTGCCAGCAGCCCACGGACAGGGAGAAATGATGGCTACACCTTC

j_gene: TRBJ2-2
d_gene: NA
abundance: NA
v_gene: TRBV6-4
CDR3aa: CASSDLKGHLTGELFF
CDR3nt: TGTGCCAGCAGTGATCTCAAGGGACACCTCACCGGGGAGCTGTTTTTT

j_gene: TRBJ2-5
d_gene: TRBD2
abundance: many
v_gene: TRBV7-3
CDR3aa: CASSLAGVPQETQYF
CDR3nt: TGTGCCAGCAGCCTAGCGGGGGTGCCCCAAGAGACCCAGTACTTC

j_gene: TRBJ2-6
d_gene: NA
abundance: NA
v_gene: TRBV7-8
CDR3aa: CASSLEQRYSGANVLTF
CDR3nt: TGTGCCAGCAGCTTAGAACAGCGATACTCTGGGGCCAACGTCCTGACTTTC

j_gene: TRBJ1-2
d_gene: TRBD1
abundance: NA
v_gene: TRBV9
CDR3aa: CASSSPRQGVYGYTF
CDR3nt: TGTGCCAGCAGCTCCCCCAGACAGGGGGTTTATGGCTACACCTTC

j_gene: TRBJ2-3
d_gene: NA
abundance: NA
v_gene: TRBV15
CDR3aa: CATSRFSTGLGDTQYF
CDR3nt: TGTGCCACCAGCAGGTTTTCAACAGGGTTGGGAGATACGCAGTATTTT

j_gene: TRBJ2-1
d_gene: NA
abundance: NA
v_gene: TRBV2
CDR3aa: CASSAGPSYNEQFF
CDR3nt: TGTGCCAGCAGTGCCGGCCCCTCCTACAATGAGCAGTTCTTC

j_gene: TRBJ2-1
d_gene: NA
abundance: NA
v_gene: TRBV5-1
CDR3aa: CASSNRDHSYNEQFF
CDR3nt: TGCGCCAGCAGTAACCGGGACCACTCCTACAATGAGCAGTTCTTC

j_gene: TRBJ1-1
d_gene: TRBD1
abundance: NA
v_gene: TRBV7-6
CDR3aa: CASSLDRVSGGSPEAFF
CDR3nt: TGTGCCAGCAGCTTAGACCGGGTTTCAGGGGGAAGCCCTGAAGCTTTCTTT

j_gene: TRBJ2-7
d_gene: TRBD1
abundance: NA
v_gene: TRBV27
CDR3aa: CASSPGQGVYEQYF
CDR3nt: TGTGCCAGCAGCCCCGGACAGGGGGTCTACGAGCAGTACTTC

j_gene: TRBJ2-1
d_gene: TRBD1
abundance: NA
v_gene: TRBV27
CDR3aa: CATKFPGQGINEQFF
CDR3nt: TGTGCCACTAAATTCCCGGGACAGGGGATCAATGAGCAGTTCTTC

j_gene: TRBJ2-3
d_gene: TRBD2
abundance: NA
v_gene: TRBV5-1
CDR3aa: CASSRAGEADTQYF
CDR3nt: TGCGCCAGCAGCAGGGCGGGGGAGGCAGATACGCAGTATTTT

j_gene: TRBJ2-1
d_gene: NA
abundance: NA
v_gene: TRBV18
CDR3aa: CASSLSINEQFF
CDR3nt: TGTGCCAGCTCCCTCTCCATCAATGAGCAGTTCTTC

j_gene: TRBJ2-2
d_gene: NA
abundance: NA
v_gene: TRBV7-2
CDR3aa: CASSLAGGTNTGELFF
CDR3nt: TGTGCCAGCAGCTTAGCGGGGGGAACGAACACCGGGGAGCTGTTTTTT

j_gene: TRBJ1-6
d_gene: NA
abundance: NA
v_gene: TRBV3-1/TRBV3-2
CDR3aa: CASGGESSYNSPLHF
CDR3nt: TGTGCCAGCGGGGGGGAAAGCTCCTATAATTCACCCCTCCACTTT

j_gene: TRBJ1-2
d_gene: TRBD1
abundance: NA
v_gene: TRBV7-9
CDR3aa: CASSLAGQSGGYTF
CDR3nt: TGTGCCAGCAGCTTAGCGGGACAGAGCGGTGGCTACACCTTC

j_gene: TRBJ2-1
d_gene: NA
abundance: once
v_gene: TRBV29-1
CDR3aa: CSALGDYNEQFF
CDR3nt: TGCAGCGCCCTAGGAGATTACAATGAGCAGTTCTTC

j_gene: TRBJ2-1
d_gene: TRBD1
abundance: NA
v_gene: TRBV2
CDR3aa: CASSGQTGGDYNEQFF
CDR3nt: TGTGCCAGCAGTGGACAGACAGGGGGCGATTACAATGAGCAGTTCTTC

j_gene: TRBJ2-2
d_gene: TRBD2
abundance: NA
v_gene: TRBV6-1
CDR3aa: CASSAQSRGLDPGELFF
CDR3nt: TGTGCCAGCAGTGCCCAAAGTAGGGGACTAGACCCCGGGGAGCTGTTTTTT

j_gene: TRBJ1-4
d_gene: NA
abundance: NA
v_gene: TRBV3-1/TRBV3-2
CDR3aa: CASSQGQGQLKLFF
CDR3nt: TGTGCCAGCAGCCAAGGGCAGGGCCAGCTTAAACTGTTTTTT

j_gene: TRBJ1-5
d_gene: TRBD1
abundance: few
v_gene: TRBV7-3
CDR3aa: CASSLDRDQPQHF
CDR3nt: TGTGCCAGCAGCCTCGACAGGGATCAGCCCCAGCATTTT

j_gene: TRBJ2-7
d_gene: NA
abundance: NA
v_gene: TRBV2
CDR3aa: CASSLLTGTNYEQYF
CDR3nt: TGTGCCAGCAGTTTATTAACCGGGACAAACTACGAGCAGTACTTC

j_gene: TRBJ2-1
d_gene: NA
abundance: many
v_gene: TRBV2
CDR3aa: CASKSAGTNEQFF
CDR3nt: TGTGCCAGCAAGTCCGCCGGGACCAATGAGCAGTTCTTC

j_gene: TRBJ1-1
d_gene: NA
abundance: NA
v_gene: TRBV2
CDR3aa: CASRLRWEAFF
CDR3nt: TGTGCCAGCAGGCTCAGGTGGGAAGCTTTCTTT

j_gene: TRBJ2-7
d_gene: NA
abundance: NA
v_gene: TRBV5-4
CDR3aa: CASSPLGDHYEQYF
CDR3nt: TGTGCCAGCAGCCCTCTGGGGGACCACTACGAGCAGTACTTC

j_gene: TRBJ1-1
d_gene: TRBD1
abundance: NA
v_gene: TRBV5-1
CDR3aa: CASSFGTVMNTEAFF
CDR3nt: TGCGCCAGCAGCTTCGGGACAGTTATGAACACTGAAGCTTTCTTT

j_gene: TRBJ2-7
d_gene: TRBD1
abundance: NA
v_gene: TRBV19
CDR3aa: CASSRDRVGDEQYF
CDR3nt: TGTGCCAGTAGTAGAGACAGGGTGGGCGACGAGCAGTACTTC

j_gene: TRBJ2-5
d_gene: TRBD2
abundance: NA
v_gene: TRBV19
CDR3aa: CASSPGLAGGGIQEGTQYF
CDR3nt: TGTGCCAGTAGTCCGGGACTAGCGGGGGGAGGAATCCAAGAGGGGACCCAGTACTTC

j_gene: TRBJ2-3
d_gene: NA
abundance: NA
v_gene: TRBV3-1/TRBV3-2
CDR3aa: CASSPDAWGARVTDTQYF
CDR3nt: TGTGCCAGCAGCCCCGACGCCTGGGGGGCCAGGGTCACAGATACGCAGTATTTT

j_gene: TRBJ1-1
d_gene: NA
abundance: NA
v_gene: TRBV7-2
CDR3aa: CASSLASGVTEAFF
CDR3nt: TGTGCCAGCAGCTTAGCTAGCGGGGTCACTGAAGCTTTCTTT

j_gene: TRBJ1-4
d_gene: TRBD1
abundance: NA
v_gene: TRBV28
CDR3aa: CASSFLMGQGLEKLFF
CDR3nt: TGTGCCAGCAGTTTCCTAATGGGACAGGGTTTGGAAAAACTGTTTTTT